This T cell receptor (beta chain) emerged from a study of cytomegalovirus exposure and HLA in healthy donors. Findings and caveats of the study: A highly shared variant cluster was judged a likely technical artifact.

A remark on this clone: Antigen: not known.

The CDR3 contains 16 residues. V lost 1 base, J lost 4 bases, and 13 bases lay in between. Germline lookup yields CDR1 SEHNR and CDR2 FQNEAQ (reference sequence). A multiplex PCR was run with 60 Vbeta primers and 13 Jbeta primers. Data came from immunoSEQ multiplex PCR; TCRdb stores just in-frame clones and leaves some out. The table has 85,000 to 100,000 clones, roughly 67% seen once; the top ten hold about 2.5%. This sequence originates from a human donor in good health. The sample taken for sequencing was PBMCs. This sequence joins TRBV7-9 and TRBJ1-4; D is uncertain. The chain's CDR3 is CASSLVPSGLNEKLFF. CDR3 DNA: TGTGCCAGCAGCTTAGTCCCGTCAGGCCTTAATGAAAAACTGTTTTTT.